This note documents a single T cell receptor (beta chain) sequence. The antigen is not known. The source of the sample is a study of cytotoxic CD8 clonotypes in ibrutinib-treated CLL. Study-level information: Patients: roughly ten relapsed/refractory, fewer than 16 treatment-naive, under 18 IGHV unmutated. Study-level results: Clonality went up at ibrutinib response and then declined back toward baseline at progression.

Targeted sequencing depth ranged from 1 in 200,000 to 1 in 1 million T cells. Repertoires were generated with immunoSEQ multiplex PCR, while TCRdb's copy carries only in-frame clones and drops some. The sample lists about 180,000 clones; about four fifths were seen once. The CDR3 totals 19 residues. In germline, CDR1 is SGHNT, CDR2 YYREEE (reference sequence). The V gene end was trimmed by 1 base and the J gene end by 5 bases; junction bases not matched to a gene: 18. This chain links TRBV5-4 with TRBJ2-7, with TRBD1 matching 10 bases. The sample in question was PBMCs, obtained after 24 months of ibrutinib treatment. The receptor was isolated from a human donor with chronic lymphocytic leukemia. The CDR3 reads CASSLMRGTGELPGNEQYF. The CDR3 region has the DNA TGTGCCAGCAGCTTGATGAGGGGGACAGGGGAGCTTCCGGGGAACGAGCAGTACTTC.